This T cell receptor (beta chain) was observed in a study of regulatory T cells. Primers: 52 TRBV forward and 13 TRBJ reverse. Sequencing was performed with immunoSEQ multiplex PCR; in TCRdb, only in-frame clones are kept and a portion is missing. The sample contains over 20,000 clones, over 85% of which appear only once. Study outcomes and limitations: Patient CD8+ T cells trended toward lower Shannon entropy than controls. Patient repertoires had restricted TRB V-J pairs and skewed V and J usage, most in Tregs.

All CD3G-deficient patients showed autoimmunity, more severe in two. Patients aged 2 to 39 years had fewer naive and more memory CD4+ and CD8+ T cells. On this clone itself: What it binds is unknown.

With 5 bases removed from V and 2 bases from J, the gap between germline ends came to 13 bases. The length of the CDR3 is 14 residues. Germline V gene lookup returns CDR1 MDHEN and CDR2 SYDVKM. The sequence derives from a child under 10 years old with CD3G deficiency. This chain uses TRBV28 with TRBJ2-7, with D possibly being TRBD2 (5 bases). The sequenced sample consisted of CD8+ T cells sorted from blood. CDR3 in DNA: TGTGCCAGCAGTGCCCGACTAAGGCCCTACGAGCAGTACTTC. Encoded protein: CASSARLRPYEQYF.